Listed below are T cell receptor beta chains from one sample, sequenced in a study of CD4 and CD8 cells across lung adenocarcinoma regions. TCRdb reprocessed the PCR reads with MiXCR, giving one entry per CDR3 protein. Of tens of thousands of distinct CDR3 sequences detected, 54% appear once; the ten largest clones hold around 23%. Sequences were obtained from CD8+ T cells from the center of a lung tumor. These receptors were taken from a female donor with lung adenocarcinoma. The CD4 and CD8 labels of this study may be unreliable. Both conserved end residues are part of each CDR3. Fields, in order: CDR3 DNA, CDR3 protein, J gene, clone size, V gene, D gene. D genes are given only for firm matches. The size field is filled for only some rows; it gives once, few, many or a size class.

cdr3_nt: TGTGCCAGCAGTCTGGAGCGGGGGGGCGGCACCGGGGAGCTGTTTTTT; cdr3_aa: CASSLERGGGTGELFF; j_call: TRBJ2-2; clone_size: -; v_call: TRBV6-1; d_call: TRBD2
cdr3_nt: TGTGCCAGCGACCTGGCGCGGTGGGCCAAATCCGATCAGTACTTC; cdr3_aa: CASDLARWAKSDQYF; j_call: TRBJ2-4; clone_size: -; v_call: TRBV6-1; d_call: -
cdr3_nt: TGTGCCAGTAAAATAGCGGGAGGCCAATCGTACAATGAGCAGTTCTTC; cdr3_aa: CASKIAGGQSYNEQFF; j_call: TRBJ2-1; clone_size: once; v_call: TRBV6-1; d_call: TRBD2
cdr3_nt: TGTGCCAGCAGTTACTCGGGAGGGAGCACAGATGAGCAGTTCTTT; cdr3_aa: CASSYSGGSTDEQFF; j_call: TRBJ2-3; clone_size: -; v_call: TRBV6-5; d_call: TRBD2
cdr3_nt: TGTGCCAGCAGTTCCTGGACTAGCGGGAGGCTCTACGAGCAGTACTTC; cdr3_aa: CASSSWTSGRLYEQYF; j_call: TRBJ2-7; clone_size: -; v_call: TRBV27; d_call: TRBD2
cdr3_nt: TGTGCCAGCAGTTTATCCCCTAGCGGGAGGTCCGAGCAGTACTTC; cdr3_aa: CASSLSPSGRSEQYF; j_call: TRBJ2-7; clone_size: many; v_call: TRBV28; d_call: TRBD2
cdr3_nt: TGTGCCAGCAGTCCGGAGGGAGGGGGGCGTGGCCCAGATACGCAGTACTTC; cdr3_aa: CASSPEGGGRGPDTQYF; j_call: TRBJ2-7; clone_size: -; v_call: TRBV27; d_call: -
cdr3_nt: TGTGCCAGCAGGTATGCTAGCGGGGGTCCTCAGTATTTT; cdr3_aa: CASRYASGGPQYF; j_call: TRBJ2-3; clone_size: -; v_call: TRBV6-5; d_call: TRBD2
cdr3_nt: TGTGCCAGCAGTAACCCGGGACTAGGGCGATTCAATGAGCAGTTCTTC; cdr3_aa: CASSNPGLGRFNEQFF; j_call: TRBJ2-1; clone_size: few; v_call: TRBV12-3/TRBV12-4; d_call: TRBD2
cdr3_nt: TGTGCCAGGGGACTCGGAGGGAGTAGCCCAGAGACGCAGTATTTT; cdr3_aa: CARGLGGSSPETQYF; j_call: TRBJ2-3; clone_size: -; v_call: TRBV6-1; d_call: -
cdr3_nt: TGTGCCAGCGAACTAGCGGGAGGGCCCAATGAGCAGTTCTTC; cdr3_aa: CASELAGGPNEQFF; j_call: TRBJ2-1; clone_size: -; v_call: TRBV6-1; d_call: TRBD2